The 28 T cell receptor beta chains reported below all come from one sample, sequenced in a study of response to subunit inactivated influenza vaccine (dated by TCRdb to the late 2010s). Libraries were built with RT-PCR. The instrument given in TCRdb is Illumina HiSeq 2500. The raw public reads went through TCRdb reprocessing: fastp at Q25, MiXCR clone calling, in-frame beta chains kept. All rows with the same CDR3 protein become a single entry with the most common DNA and genes. Across this sample there are around 520,000 distinct CDR3 sequences, with 12% seen only once. The ten largest clonotypes hold about a tenth of the sample. The sequencing used PBMCs from blood, collected on the day of vaccination. The receptors derive from a man in his forties or fifties who received an inactivated influenza vaccine. Donor details come from another sample of the same person, matched by shared clones.

The chain recombines TRBV5-1 with TRBJ1-1; D gene unclear. Germline CDR1 is SGHRS and CDR2 is YFSETQ. This CDR3 comprises 13 residues. Trimming cost V 6 bases and J 10 bases, with 19 bases left between them. The CDR3 spells CASTLGGAGGAFF. The DNA of the CDR3 is TGCGCCAGCACCCTAGGTGGTGCAGGAGGAGCTTTCTTT.

The CDR3 protein is CASSSGTGGLRTEAFF. The DNA of the CDR3 is TGTGCCAGCAGTTCCGGGACAGGTGGCTTGCGGACTGAAGCTTTCTTT. The rearrangement joins TRBV12-3 or TRBV12-4 to TRBJ1-1; 8 bases fit TRBD1. The junction had 12 bases not matched to a gene; V was cut back by 4 bases and J by 5 bases. The CDR3 has 16 residues.

This clonotype was counted ten times or more. The rearrangement links TRBV14 to TRBJ2-3; D is undetermined. The CDR3 runs to 11 residues. Deletions cut 1 base from V and 7 bases from J, with 3 bases between. Per the germline V gene, CDR1 is SGHDN and CDR2 is FVKESK. CDR3 DNA sequence: TGTGCCAGCAGCCAAGTTTATACGCAGTATTTT. It codes for CASSQVYTQYF.

The chain is built from TRBV7-9 and TRBJ2-3; TRBD1 aligns across 11 bases. The CDR3 runs 14 residues. From germline, CDR1 is SEHNR and CDR2 FQNEAQ (reference sequence). Trimming removed 7 bases from V and 6 bases from J; junction bases left unmatched: 6. For the CDR3, the DNA is TGTGCCAGCAATGCCGGGACAGGGGGTGATACGCAGTATTTT. It translates to CASNAGTGGDTQYF. The complete variable domain, with remaining parts taken from reference TRBV7-9 and TRBJ2-3, reads DTGVSQNPRHKITKRGQNVTFRCDPISEHNRLYWYRQTLGQGPEFLTYFQNEAQLEKSRLLSDRFSAERPKGSFSTLEIQRTEQGDSAMYLCASNAGTGGDTQYFGPGTRLTVL.

J is TRBJ2-1 and V is TRBV5-1, with 11 nucleotides matching TRBD2. The CDR3 is made up of 16 amino acids. From germline, CDR1 is SGHRS and CDR2 YFSETQ. V was pared by 4 bases and J by 3 bases, with 6 bases of the junction left unmatched. Written as DNA, the CDR3 is TGCGCCAGCAGCCCGGGACTAGCGGACTACTACAATGAGCAGTTCTTC. It encodes CASSPGLADYYNEQFF.

The table lists this clonotype with a few counts. The chain employs TRBV3-1 and TRBJ1-5; D is ambiguous. Germline CDR1 and CDR2: LGHDT and YNNKEL (reference sequence). Trimming removed 3 bases at V and 2 bases at J, with 8 bases between. The CDR3 has 14 residues. In DNA form, the CDR3 reads TGTGCCAGCAGCCAGGGGTCAGGCAATCAGCCCCAGCATTTT. As protein: CASSQGSGNQPQHF.

This clonotype was seen a handful of times. The chain recombines TRBV27 with TRBJ2-3; no definite D call. CDR3 length: 15 amino acids. V was pared by 3 bases and J by 0 bases, with 10 bases between. Germline-derived CDR1 and CDR2 are MNHEY and SMNVEV (reference sequence). In DNA, the CDR3 is TGTGCCAGCAGTTTCGGCCTGCTAAGCACAGATACGCAGTATTTT. It specifies CASSFGLLSTDTQYF.

In this sample, this clonotype turned up a few times. V gene TRBV7-9 combines with J gene TRBJ2-4; weak D call: TRBD1 (5 bases). Per germline, CDR1 SEHNR and CDR2 FQNEAQ (reference sequence). The CDR3 length is 14 residues. Trimming left V 2 bases short and J 9 bases short, with 14 bases between. CDR3 bases: TGTGCCAGCAGCTTATCTCGTGGTCAGGGCATTCAGTACTTC. Its protein is CASSLSRGQGIQYF.

The chain links TRBV27 to TRBJ2-1; TRBD1 aligns across 9 bases. CDR3 length: 15 residues. Unmatched junction bases numbered 5, after V lost 4 bases and J lost 4 bases. Germline loops: CDR1 MNHEY, CDR2 SMNVEV (reference sequence). CDR3 nucleotides: TGTGCCAGCAGTTCAAACAGGGGGCTATACAATGAGCAGTTCTTC. Encoded protein: CASSSNRGLYNEQFF.

This clonotype was seen repeatedly, ten times or more. The chain is built from TRBV7-9 and TRBJ2-1; D not resolved. CDR3 size: 13 residues. V lost 0 bases and J 8 bases, leaving 8 bases between the germline ends. Germline loops: CDR1 SEHNR, CDR2 FQNEAQ (reference sequence). The CDR3 DNA is TGTGCCAGCAGCTTAGCGTACGGTGATGAGCAGTTCTTC. Translating gives CASSLAYGDEQFF.

The chain is built from TRBV5-1 and TRBJ1-1; perhaps TRBD1 as D (5 bases). CDR3 length: 13 amino acids. Germline CDR1 is SGHRS and CDR2 is YFSETQ. With 5 bases removed from V and 6 bases from J, the gap between germline ends came to 14 bases. The CDR3 spells CASRDEGPPEAFF. As DNA, the CDR3 is TGCGCCAGCAGGGATGAGGGACCCCCTGAAGCTTTCTTT.

DNA of the CDR3: TGTGCCAGCAGCTTAGGGGGACTCGCTTCGAATGAGCAGTTCTTC. It translates to CASSLGGLASNEQFF. The genes are TRBV7-9 and TRBJ2-1; D is possibly TRBD2 (6 bases). The CDR3 runs to 15 residues. Germline V gene data show CDR1 as SEHNR and CDR2 as FQNEAQ (reference sequence). V dropped 1 base and J dropped 7 bases, with 14 bases sitting between them.

This clonotype turned up a few times. This sequence joins TRBV20-1 and TRBJ2-1, with D tentatively TRBD1 (6 bases). The germline gives CDR1 DFQATT, CDR2 SNEGSKA (reference sequence). Trimming took 5 bases from V and 5 from J, leaving 10 bases between them. The CDR3 length is 12 residues. The DNA of the CDR3 is TGCAGTGCTCTGGGGGCGAACAATGAGCAGTTCTTC. Its protein is CSALGANNEQFF.

This clonotype was seen at least ten times. The rearrangement joins TRBV27 to TRBJ2-7; maybe TRBD2 (6 bases). Germline V gene sequence: CDR1 MNHEY, CDR2 SMNVEV (reference sequence). V lost 3 bases and J 1 base, leaving 16 bases between the germline ends. The CDR3 covers 16 residues. The CDR3 sequence is CASSFSSAGSSYEQYF. CDR3 in DNA: TGTGCCAGCAGTTTTTCATCGGCGGGGTCTTCCTACGAGCAGTACTTC.

This clonotype showed up just a few times. It may be a read error: a sequence one base away is much more abundant. V gene TRBV6-2 or TRBV6-3 combines with J gene TRBJ2-1, with TRBD1 matching over 7 bases. Germline CDR1 is MNHEY and CDR2 is SVGEGT. J gave up 0 bases and V 6 bases, and 5 bases lay outside the gene matches. This CDR3 region has 15 residues. The CDR3 sequence: CASSADRSSYNEQFF. In DNA form, the CDR3 reads TGTGCCAGCAGCGCGGACAGGAGCTCCTACAATGAGCAGTTCTTC.

This clonotype was seen a few times. The chain carries TRBV28 and TRBJ1-5; possible D gene TRBD1, 5 bases. Trimming took off 6 bases at V and 4 bases at J, with 10 bases between the two ends. This CDR3 is built from 13 residues. CDR1 is MDHEN, CDR2 SYDVKM, per germline. The CDR3 loop reads CASSEQVNQPQHF. Here the CDR3 DNA reads TGTGCCAGCAGCGAACAGGTAAATCAGCCCCAGCATTTT.

This clonotype was observed at least ten times. The chain has TRBV11-2 and TRBJ2-7; 11 bases are shared with TRBD2. V gave up 4 bases and J gave up 2 bases; unmatched junction bases: 4. Germline V CDR1 and CDR2: SGHAT, FQNNGV. This CDR3 spans 15 amino acids. The CDR3 DNA sequence: TGTGCCAGCAGCTCGGGACTAGCGGAAACCTACGAGCAGTACTTC. Protein sequence: CASSSGLAETYEQYF.

This clonotype appeared a few times. The chain has TRBV20-1 and TRBJ2-7; no definite D call. Germline CDR1 DFQATT, CDR2 SNEGSKA (reference sequence). The CDR3 runs to 12 residues. V lost 6 bases to trimming and J lost 6 bases, with 15 bases between them. The DNA for the CDR3 is TGCAGTGCGCAGCCCCCGATGCTCGAGCAGTACTTC. This gives the protein CSAQPPMLEQYF.

This clonotype was seen a few times. The chain carries TRBV11-2 and TRBJ2-5; TRBD2 agrees at 14 bases. This CDR3 comprises 19 residues. CDR1 SGHAT and CDR2 FQNNGV come from the germline V gene. Trimming removed 5 bases from V and 1 base from J; junction bases left unmatched: 12. The CDR3 region is CASSKGTSGGRGSQETQYF. Here the CDR3 DNA reads TGTGCCAGCAGCAAAGGGACTAGCGGGGGCCGAGGTTCCCAAGAGACCCAGTACTTC.

This clonotype was picked up a small number of times. This rearrangement joins TRBV12-3 or TRBV12-4 to TRBJ2-1; 10 nucleotides match TRBD2. CDR3 length equals 15 residues. Losses at the gene ends were 3 bases for V and 4 bases for J; bases not matched to a gene: 3. CDR3 protein: CASSLGLALYNEQFF. The CDR3 DNA reads as TGTGCCAGCAGTTTGGGACTAGCGCTTTACAATGAGCAGTTCTTC.

This clonotype was recorded a few times. This chain links TRBV12-3 or TRBV12-4 with TRBJ2-5, with a possible D match to TRBD2 (6 bases). V was pared by 6 bases and J by 4 bases, with 18 bases between. There are 15 residues in the CDR3. CDR3 sequence (DNA): TGTGCCAGCAGCCGCGGGAAATTAGGGGTAGAGACCCAGTACTTC. It is translated as CASSRGKLGVETQYF.

The table lists this clonotype with a few counts. This chain uses TRBV10-2 with TRBJ1-5; D may be TRBD1 (6 bases). The CDR3 loop spans 14 amino acids. V lost 6 bases to trimming and J lost 2 bases, with 11 bases between them. Germline values: CDR1 WSHSY, CDR2 SAAADI. The CDR3 region has the DNA TGCGCCAGCAGCTCAGGGGCGGGCAATCAGCCCCAGCATTTT. Its protein product is CASSSGAGNQPQHF.

The rearrangement joins TRBV12-3 or TRBV12-4 to TRBJ1-6; tentatively, D is TRBD1 (5 bases). The V end was cut by 6 bases, the J end by 10 bases, with 16 bases between. The CDR3 contains 14 residues. The CDR3 bases are TGTGCCAGCAGACCTTCAGGGTTTCAGTCACCCCTCCACTTT. This translates into CASRPSGFQSPLHF.

The CDR3 region has the DNA TGTGCCAGCAGTTATATTGGGGTTATCACCGGGGAGCTGTTTTTT. Its protein is CASSYIGVITGELFF. The chain recombines TRBV6-2 or TRBV6-3 with TRBJ2-2; D is undetermined. This CDR3 has 15 amino acids. CDR1 and CDR2 (germline): MNHEY, SVGEGT. Trimming cost V 3 bases and J 4 bases, with 12 bases left between them.

On this clonotype itself: One base away lies a much larger clone, so this may be a sequencing read error. The gene calls are TRBV10-3 and TRBJ1-5; D remains ambiguous. The CDR3 has 14 residues. The V and J ends lost 4 bases and 1 base respectively, with 8 bases between them. From germline, CDR1 is ENHRY and CDR2 SYGVKD. For the CDR3, the DNA is TGTGCCATCAGTGGGCGCCAGAGCAATCAGCCCCAGCATTTT. This gives the protein CAISGRQSNQPQHF.

This chain uses TRBV7-9 with TRBJ1-6; TRBD1 aligns across 12 bases. Looked up from germline, CDR1 is SEHNR and CDR2 is FQNEAQ (reference sequence). J lost 10 bases, V lost 4 bases, and 2 bases had no gene match. The CDR3 is 14 amino acids. For the CDR3, the DNA is TGTGCCAGCAGCTCGGGGACAGGGGGCTCACCCCTCCACTTT. Residues: CASSSGTGGSPLHF.

The CDR3 region has the DNA TGCGCCAGCAGTGGGTCGAGGAGAGCGAGTTATAACGGGGAGCTGTTTTTT. It yields the protein CASSGSRRASYNGELFF. This rearrangement joins TRBV10-2 to TRBJ2-2, with no clear D. CDR1 WSHSY and CDR2 SAAADI come from the germline V gene. This CDR3 has 17 residues. Between the trimmed V and J ends, which lost 4 bases and 7 bases, there was a span of 22 bases.

This clonotype was seen a few times. The chain combines TRBV7-2 with TRBJ2-7; TRBD2 agrees at 10 bases. This CDR3 has 17 amino acids. The V and J ends lost 0 bases and 0 bases, in that order; junction bases with no gene match: 5. CDR1 and CDR2 (germline): SGHTA, FQGNSA. The CDR3 nucleotides are TGTGCCAGCAGCTTAGCTCTAGCGGGGGATAGCTCCTACGAGCAGTACTTC. This encodes CASSLALAGDSSYEQYF.